The T cell receptor beta chain described here comes from a study of a mutant IDH1 vaccine in newly diagnosed glioma. Looking at the study overall: The patients received vaccinations eight times, in weeks 1, 3, 5, 7, 11, 15, 19 and 23. Beginning 4-6 weeks after radiotherapy alone, or with temozolomide cycles, vaccination took place.

Study results and limitations: It was approximately 92% of patients that developed vaccine-induced immune responses.

Worth noting for this clone: Its antigen is currently unknown.

Generated by immunoSEQ multiplex PCR, the TCRdb table keeps only in-frame clones and is missing some. The table has around 60,000 clones, approximately 84% seen once; the top ten hold more than 7.5%. Described time point: week 11, during vaccination. All doses held 300 ug of mutant IDH1 20-mer peptide, with topical imiquimod. V lost 5 bases to trimming and J lost 6 bases; unmatched junction nucleotides: 6. Per the germline V gene, CDR1 is MNHEY and CDR2 is SMNVEV (reference sequence). This CDR3 has 14 residues. Source: PBMCs, taken from a glioma patient whose treatment included an IDH1 peptide vaccine. This receptor was identified in a woman between 50 and 59 years old with glioma. The J gene is TRBJ2-1, the V gene TRBV27; 8 bases map to TRBD1. For the CDR3, the DNA is TGTGCCAGCAGTCTGGGACAGGAGTCCAATGAGCAGTTCTTC. Translating gives CASSLGQESNEQFF.